These 21 T cell receptor beta chains originate from one sample sequenced in a study of blood T cell repertoires in COVID-19 (TCRdb year 2020). Libraries were made using the immunoSEQ multiplex PCR assay. The immuneACCESS repertoire file appears here via TCRdb, limited to in-frame rearrangements. These files lack a portion of the clones; in checked studies, under half of the deficit traces to unresolved V genes, and the cause of the others is not known. This sample gives around 130,000 clones in total; about 86% of them show up just once. The ten most abundant clones make up under 9.5% of the sample. Sequenced sample: peripheral blood. Every receptor here comes from a human donor in a cohort sampled during active COVID-19.

The J gene is TRBJ2-7, the V gene TRBV3-1 (or the pseudogene TRBV3-2); TRBD1 might be the D (6 bases). Germline V gives CDR1 LGHDT, CDR2 YNNKEL (reference sequence). This CDR3 region has 14 residues. Trimming took 3 bases from V and 7 from J, leaving 16 bases between them. CDR3 in DNA: TGTGCCAGCAGCCATGGGGGCGCGGATGGAGAGCAGTACTTC. Protein sequence: CASSHGGADGEQYF.

This chain connects TRBV9 to TRBJ2-2; 9 bases map to TRBD1. Germline-derived CDR1 and CDR2 are SGDLS and YYNGEE. This CDR3 has 14 residues. The DNA of the CDR3 is TGTGCTTCCTCGGACAGGGGTGAATACGGGGAGCTGTTTTTT. It encodes CASSDRGEYGELFF.

Of note for this clone: Other nucleotide sequences from this sample produce the same CDR3. The chain is built from TRBV6-4 and TRBJ1-1; D gene uncertain. The CDR3 covers 13 residues. Germline CDR1 and CDR2: MRHNA and SNTAGT. V was clipped by 5 bases and J by 1 base, with 8 bases between them. In DNA, the CDR3 is TGTGCCAGCAGTCTGACGGGGAACACTGAAGCTTTCTTT. It encodes CASSLTGNTEAFF.

The rearrangement uses TRBV7-2 and TRBJ2-2; tentative D call: TRBD2 (6 bases). CDR1 and CDR2 from the germline V gene are SGHTA and FQGNSA. V was clipped by 6 bases and J by 6 bases, with 23 bases between them. The CDR3 sequence is 17 residues long. The CDR3 spells CASSTNPGRRGAGELFF. In nucleotides, the CDR3 is TGTGCCAGCAGTACAAATCCGGGACGGCGGGGCGCCGGGGAGCTGTTTTTT.

The chain carries TRBV27 and TRBJ2-1; D is perhaps TRBD1 (8 bases). The CDR3 covers 14 residues. The V and J ends lost 2 bases and 15 bases respectively, with 20 bases between them. Germline assignment: CDR1 MNHEY and CDR2 SMNVEV (reference sequence). The CDR3: CASSLQLGGQGAFF. Written as DNA, the CDR3 is TGTGCCAGCAGTTTACAATTGGGGGGGCAGGGGGCGTTCTTC.

This rearrangement joins TRBV6-1 to TRBJ1-2; D remains ambiguous. V lost 3 bases to trimming and J lost 8 bases, with 13 bases between them. Germline assignment: CDR1 MNHNS and CDR2 SASEGT. This CDR3 has 13 amino acids. The CDR3 region is CASSEAAVTGYTF. Written as DNA, the CDR3 is TGTGCCAGCAGTGAGGCGGCAGTAACCGGCTACACCTTC.

The rearrangement uses TRBV30 and TRBJ1-4; D is unclear. V lost 7 bases to trimming and J lost 5 bases, with 11 bases between them. The germline V gene has CDR1 GTSNPN and CDR2 SVGIG (reference sequence). This CDR3 comprises 12 residues. The DNA of the CDR3 is TGTGCCTCAGGTAATTGCAATGAAAAACTGTTTTTT. It yields the protein CASGNCNEKLFF.

The genes are TRBV7-9 and TRBJ1-6; TRBD1 is a possible D gene (6 bases). The V end lost 6 bases, the J end lost 8 bases, and 14 bases lay between the germline ends. Germline CDR1 and CDR2: SEHNR and FQNEAQ (reference sequence). The CDR3 loop spans 14 amino acids. CDR3 residues: CASRFGTMDSPLHF. CDR3 nucleotide sequence: TGTGCCAGCAGATTTGGGACAATGGATTCACCCCTCCACTTT.

V is TRBV7-2 and J is TRBJ2-1, with 15 bases lining up with TRBD2. Trimming cost V 4 bases and J 8 bases; bases outside gene matches: 6. The CDR3 is 16 amino acids. CDR1 and CDR2 (germline): SGHTA, FQGNSA. The CDR3 region is CASSSGLAGGNHEQFF. DNA for the CDR3: TGTGCCAGCAGCTCCGGACTAGCGGGGGGGAACCATGAGCAGTTCTTC.

J is TRBJ1-4 and V is TRBV5-8; no clear D. Trimming pared 3 bases from V and 4 bases from J, leaving 4 bases between. The CDR3 length is 12 residues. The germline CDR1 and CDR2 sequences are SGHTS and YDEGEE. In nucleotides, the CDR3 is TGTGCCAGCAGCTCTTTTAATGAAAAACTGTTTTTT. It yields the protein CASSSFNEKLFF.

This chain connects TRBV5-3 to TRBJ2-1, with TRBD2 identical over 12 bases. TRBV5-3 is identified as an open reading frame with a role that is uncertain. The CDR3 covers 17 residues. V trimming: 4 bases; J trimming: 8 bases; junction bases outside the gene matches: 13. This CDR3 reads CARSGPPLAGGGHEQFF. The CDR3 nucleotides are TGTGCCAGAAGCGGACCACCTCTAGCGGGGGGGGGCCATGAGCAGTTCTTC.

The V call is TRBV3-1 (or the pseudogene TRBV3-2), the J call TRBJ2-4; 8 bases match TRBD1. The CDR3 has 18 amino acids. Germline V gives CDR1 LGHDT, CDR2 YNNKEL (reference sequence). V gave up 4 bases and J gave up 0 bases; unmatched junction bases: 11. In DNA form, the CDR3 reads TGTGCCAGCAGCCTCGGCCCGGGGACAGGCTTAGCCAAAAACATTCAGTACTTC. Translation gives CASSLGPGTGLAKNIQYF.

The V call is TRBV6-6, the J call TRBJ1-4; no clear D gene. This CDR3 has 16 residues. Deletions cut 6 bases from V and 6 bases from J, with 20 bases between. Germline V gene sequence: CDR1 MNHNY, CDR2 SVGAGI (reference sequence). The CDR3 nucleotides read TGTGCCAGCAGCCTACCCCTGGCCGCCGGGGATGAAAAACTGTTTTTT. It yields the protein CASSLPLAAGDEKLFF.

This clone is a singleton in its sample. CDR3 DNA: TGTGCCAGCAGCTTAGGACTAGCGGGGGGAGGAATGGGCAATGAGCAGTTCTTC. Its translation is CASSLGLAGGGMGNEQFF. V usage is TRBV7-6 and J usage is TRBJ2-1; the match to TRBD2 covers 13 bases. The CDR3 totals 18 residues. Germline CDR1 and CDR2: SGHVS and FNYEAQ. V gave up 1 base and J gave up 6 bases; unmatched junction bases: 9.

The chain links TRBV25-1 to TRBJ1-1; D is possibly TRBD1 (5 bases). The CDR3 is 15 residues long. With 3 bases removed from V and 3 bases from J, the gap between germline ends came to 14 bases. Germline V gene data show CDR1 as MGHDK and CDR2 as SYGVNS. CDR3: CASSDPGGMDTEAFF. In DNA, the CDR3 is TGTGCCAGCAGTGACCCGGGGGGTATGGACACTGAAGCTTTCTTT.

The count of this clone is one. V is TRBV5-6 and J is TRBJ2-7; TRBD1 is a possible D gene (6 bases). Trimming took off 4 bases at V and 4 bases at J, with 12 bases between the two ends. Germline assignment: CDR1 SGHDT and CDR2 YYEEEE. The CDR3 loop spans 13 amino acids. The CDR3 spells CASSRLDRYEQYF. Here the CDR3 DNA reads TGTGCCAGCAGCCGTCTTGACAGGTACGAGCAGTACTTC.

V and J are TRBV2 and TRBJ1-2; 10 bases are shared with TRBD1. V lost 4 bases to trimming and J lost 0 bases; unmatched junction nucleotides: 5. Per the germline V gene, CDR1 is SNHLY and CDR2 is FYNNEI. The CDR3 length is 16 residues. The CDR3, as DNA: TGTGCCAGCAGTGGGGGACAGGGGACCTCTAACTATGGCTACACCTTC. Protein product: CASSGGQGTSNYGYTF.

This chain uses TRBV5-6 with TRBJ2-1, with TRBD1 matching over 7 bases. Unmatched junction bases numbered 8, after V lost 2 bases and J lost 3 bases. This CDR3 is 16 amino acids long. CDR1 SGHDT and CDR2 YYEEEE come from the germline V gene. CDR3 DNA sequence: TGTGCCAGCAGCTTTGACGTAACAGGGGACTACAATGAGCAGTTCTTC. Translating gives CASSFDVTGDYNEQFF.

The chain has TRBV19 and TRBJ1-2, with TRBD1 identical over 8 bases. The CDR3 has 14 amino acids. CDR1 and CDR2 from the germline V gene are LNHDA and SQIVND (reference sequence). V dropped 7 bases and J dropped 4; count of bases not matched to a gene: 8. DNA of the CDR3: TGTGCCAGTACTACCGGACAGGGTTCCTATGGCTACACCTTC. The encoded protein is CASTTGQGSYGYTF.

V is TRBV28 and J is TRBJ2-7; the match to TRBD1 covers 10 bases. The junction had 9 bases not matched to a gene; V was cut back by 6 bases and J by 4 bases. This CDR3 region has 15 residues. In germline, CDR1 is MDHEN, CDR2 SYDVKM. CDR3 DNA: TGTGCCAGCAGCCTCCCGGGACAGGGGATATACGAGCAGTACTTC. Its protein is CASSLPGQGIYEQYF.

The chain's CDR3 is CASSLRISQGGKNIQYF. The CDR3 DNA reads TGCGCCAGCAGCTTGCGGATAAGCCAAGGGGGCAAAAACATTCAGTACTTC. The chain combines TRBV5-1 with TRBJ2-4; possible D gene TRBD1, 6 bases. This CDR3 region has 17 residues. Germline lookup yields CDR1 SGHRS and CDR2 YFSETQ. Trimming removed 1 base from V and 3 bases from J, with 17 bases in between.